The 14 T cell receptor beta chains below come from one sample, sequenced in a study of T cells after yellow fever vaccination. A single record per CDR3 protein comes from TCRdb applying MiXCR to the 5' RACE reads. The top ten hold about 15% of the sample, which has 500,000 to 650,000 distinct CDR3 sequences, 10% to 15% seen once. The specimen comprised PBMCs, sampled on the day of the yellow fever booster vaccination. These receptors all come from a young man who received the YFV17D yellow fever vaccine.

This clonotype was seen only a few times. J is TRBJ2-1 and V is TRBV5-1; maybe TRBD2 (6 bases). The CDR3 is made up of 12 amino acids. The germline V gene has CDR1 SGHRS and CDR2 YFSETQ. The V gene lost 4 bases and the J gene lost 9 bases, with 11 bases spanning the gap. The CDR3 nucleotides read TGCGCCAGCAGCCAACCGGAGGGTGAGCAGTTCTTC. Translation gives CASSQPEGEQFF.

This clonotype was observed a handful of times. The rearrangement links TRBV6-1 to TRBJ2-3; D remains unclear. The CDR3 is made up of 14 amino acids. V was trimmed by 6 bases and J by 3 bases, leaving 13 bases between them. The V gene's germline CDR1 is MNHNS and CDR2 SASEGT. The CDR3 loop reads CASRPDLATDTQYF. CDR3 DNA sequence: TGTGCCAGCAGGCCAGATCTCGCAACAGATACGCAGTATTTT.

The gene calls are TRBV6-1 and TRBJ2-7; TRBD2 aligns across 13 bases. CDR3 length: 18 amino acids. Looked up from germline, CDR1 is MNHNS and CDR2 is SASEGT. V lost 7 bases to trimming and J lost 7 bases; unmatched junction nucleotides: 19. The CDR3 sequence: CASTFTSGRAIGLREQYF. CDR3 in DNA: TGTGCCAGCACCTTTACTAGCGGGAGGGCCATCGGGTTGAGAGAGCAGTACTTC.

This clonotype was counted a few times. The rearrangement uses TRBV15 and TRBJ2-4, with a possible D match to TRBD2 (5 bases). Germline CDR1 is LNHNV and CDR2 is YYDKDF (reference sequence). The CDR3 loop spans 19 amino acids. Trimming left V 5 bases short and J 1 base short, with 24 bases between. CDR3 region: CATSPLGGPGGEAKNIQYF. In DNA form, the CDR3 reads TGTGCCACCAGCCCCCTGGGTGGCCCCGGTGGGGAGGCCAAAAACATTCAGTACTTC.

V gene TRBV5-1 combines with J gene TRBJ2-7; weak D call: TRBD1 (6 bases). The V gene lost 0 bases and the J gene lost 3 bases, with 13 bases spanning the gap. Per the germline V gene, CDR1 is SGHRS and CDR2 is YFSETQ. The CDR3 consists of 15 residues. CDR3 sequence (DNA): TGCGCCAGCAGCTTGGTAACAGGACAGAACTACGAGCAGTACTTC. Its translation is CASSLVTGQNYEQYF. The full variable domain, its missing parts supplied by reference TRBV5-1 and TRBJ2-7, is KAGVTQTPRYLIKTRGQQVTLSCSPISGHRSVSWYQQTPGQGLQFLFEYFSETQRNKGNFPGRFSGRQFSNSRSEMNVSTLELGDSALYLCASSLVTGQNYEQYFGPGTRLTVT.

Only a few counts were recorded for this clonotype. The chain uses TRBV6-4 and TRBJ2-4; D is ambiguous. This CDR3 has 15 amino acids. Germline V gene lookup returns CDR1 MRHNA and CDR2 SNTAGT. With 6 bases removed from V and 0 bases from J, the gap between germline ends came to 12 bases. In DNA, the CDR3 is TGTGCCAGCAGGACTCCCCTAATAGCCAAAAACATTCAGTACTTC. It codes for CASRTPLIAKNIQYF.

This clonotype was detected only a few times. The J gene is TRBJ2-5, the V gene TRBV5-1, with 8 bases identical to TRBD2. Germline trimming cut 0 bases from V and 4 bases from J; bases unmatched to any gene: 8. CDR3 length equals 16 residues. Germline V lookup: CDR1 SGHRS, CDR2 YFSETQ. The CDR3 nucleotides read TGCGCCAGCAGCTTGGTCAAGCGGGAGCGGGGAGAGACCCAGTACTTC. Protein: CASSLVKRERGETQYF.

This chain uses TRBV7-2 with TRBJ2-1; TRBD2 matches at 12 bases. This CDR3 comprises 15 residues. V lost 5 bases, J lost 10 bases, and 9 bases stayed unmatched. The V gene's germline CDR1 is SGHTA and CDR2 FQGNSA. CDR3 bases: TGTGCCAGCAGCGAGGTATACGGACTAGCGGGAGAGCAGTTCTTC. Its protein is CASSEVYGLAGEQFF.

The V and J genes are TRBV20-1 and TRBJ2-3; TRBD2 agrees at 7 bases. The CDR3 totals 16 residues. CDR1 and CDR2 from the germline V gene are DFQATT and SNEGSKA (reference sequence). Unmatched junction bases numbered 13, after V lost 1 base and J lost 6 bases. This CDR3 is CSARGATSALRDTQYF. CDR3 coding DNA: TGCAGTGCTAGAGGGGCTACTAGCGCCCTTCGCGATACGCAGTATTTT.

This clonotype was seen repeatedly, ten times or more. The chain recombines TRBV2 with TRBJ1-2, with a weak D call TRBD1 (5 bases). The V end was cut by 5 bases, the J end by 4 bases, with 14 bases between. CDR3 length equals 14 residues. CDR1 and CDR2 from the germline V gene are SNHLY and FYNNEI. The CDR3 region has the DNA TGTGCCAGCAGTATGTGGGGCTTTGGCTATGGCTACACCTTC. It is translated as CASSMWGFGYGYTF.

The genes are TRBV20-1 and TRBJ2-2; D perhaps matches TRBD2 (6 bases). The CDR3 consists of 14 residues. CDR1 DFQATT and CDR2 SNEGSKA come from the germline V gene (reference sequence). The V gene lost 6 bases and the J gene lost 0 bases, with 11 bases spanning the gap. CDR3 DNA sequence: TGCAGTGCACGGGACTCGACGAACACCGGGGAGCTGTTTTTT. Protein: CSARDSTNTGELFF.

This clonotype was detected only a few times. The genes are TRBV6-5 and TRBJ2-5, with TRBD2 matching over 7 bases. J lost 5 bases, V lost 4 bases, and 10 bases had no gene match. This CDR3 region has 15 residues. Germline V CDR1 and CDR2: MNHEY, SVGAGI. This chain's CDR3 is CASSLGRGRVETQYF. Here the CDR3 DNA reads TGTGCCAGCAGTTTAGGGAGGGGCCGCGTGGAGACCCAGTACTTC.

This clonotype was picked up a small number of times. The chain carries TRBV10-1 and TRBJ2-3; no firm D call. Germline V gene lookup returns CDR1 WNHNN and CDR2 SYGVQD (reference sequence). Trimming left V 0 bases short and J 2 bases short, with 12 bases between. The CDR3 is made up of 16 amino acids. As DNA, the CDR3 is TGCGCCAGCAGTGAGTCTGGGTACGGTACCACAGATACGCAGTATTTT. It translates to CASSESGYGTTDTQYF.

This clonotype occurred a few times. V gene TRBV29-1 combines with J gene TRBJ2-7; TRBD2 matches at 11 bases. Per the germline V gene, CDR1 is SQVTM and CDR2 is ANQGSEA. This CDR3 comprises 16 residues. The V segment lost 3 bases and the J segment 0 bases; nucleotides outside the gene matches: 7. The CDR3 reads CSVDGLAGSDSYEQYF. DNA for the CDR3: TGCAGCGTTGATGGACTAGCGGGTTCAGACTCCTACGAGCAGTACTTC.